This T cell receptor (beta chain) was observed in a study of patients and donors after allogeneic stem cell transplantation. TCRdb redid the calling of the RT-PCR reads with MiXCR, one entry per CDR3 protein. The data contain hundreds of thousands of distinct CDR3 sequences, 16% of them singletons. Germline CDR1 and CDR2: SGHRS and YFSETQ. The CDR3 extends over 13 amino acids. V was cut by 5 bases and J by 1 base, with 9 bases left in between. Input material: blood, either unsorted or a sorted T cell fraction (not recorded which). The sequence was collected from a human donor who was either an allogeneic HSCT recipient or a stem cell or donor lymphocyte infusion donor (not recorded which). It is not recorded whose cells these are; they may come from a transplant donor. The J gene is TRBJ2-5, the V gene TRBV5-1; no reliable D call. The DNA of the CDR3 is TGCGCCAGCAGAGAAGGGTCCCAAGAGACCCAGTACTTC. Translation: CASREGSQETQYF.